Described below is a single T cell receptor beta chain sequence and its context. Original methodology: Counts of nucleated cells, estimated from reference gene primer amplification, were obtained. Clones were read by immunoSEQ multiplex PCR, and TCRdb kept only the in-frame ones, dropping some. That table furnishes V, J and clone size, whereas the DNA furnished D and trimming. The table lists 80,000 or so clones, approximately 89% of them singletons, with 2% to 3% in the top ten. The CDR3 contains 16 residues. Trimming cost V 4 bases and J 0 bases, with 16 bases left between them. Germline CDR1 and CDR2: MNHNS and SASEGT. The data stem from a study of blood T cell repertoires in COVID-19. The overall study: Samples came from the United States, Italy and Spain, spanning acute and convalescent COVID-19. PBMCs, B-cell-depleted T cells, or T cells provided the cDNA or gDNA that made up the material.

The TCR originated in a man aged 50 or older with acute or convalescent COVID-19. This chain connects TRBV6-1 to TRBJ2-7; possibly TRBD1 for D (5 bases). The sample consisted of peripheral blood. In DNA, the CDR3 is TGTGCCAGCAGTGCATCTCCCAGGGTTAGCTCCTACGAGCAGTACGTC. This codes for CASSASPRVSSYEQYV.